This TCR beta chain was captured by sequencing in a study of shared clonotypes between healthy human individuals. Sequencing was performed with immunoSEQ multiplex PCR; in TCRdb, only in-frame clones are kept and a portion is missing. The sample records over 850,000 clones, 70% to 80% being singletons. Germline CDR1 LGHNA, CDR2 YNFKEQ. Germline trimming cut 3 bases from V and 2 bases from J; bases unmatched to any gene: 8. The CDR3 runs 17 residues. Each sample came from a Caucasian adult donor living in Nashville, Tennessee. Splitting the CD4+ cells yielded a CD45RA+ naive subset and a CD45RA-negative memory subset.

The rearrangement uses TRBV4-2 and TRBJ2-7; TRBD2 matches at 12 bases. This clonotype originated in a man between 18 and 29 years old in good health. Some clones in this sample may be carry-over from other donors' samples. Sequencing used memory CD4+ T cells from PBMCs. The subset: CD45RA-negative fraction. In DNA, the CDR3 is TGTGCCAGCAGCCAGAGCGGACTAGCGGGAAGGGCCTACGAGCAGTACTTC. It is translated as CASSQSGLAGRAYEQYF.